A single sample is the source of the 5 T cell receptor beta chains below, sequenced in a study of CD8+CD57+ T cells in acquired aplastic anemia. Template material for TCR beta VDJ and CDR3 profiling consisted of genomic DNA. TCRdb recomputed calls from the reads with MiXCR, one row per CDR3 protein. The table includes 150,000 to 200,000 distinct CDR3 sequences, less than 65% detected once. The material sequenced was sorted CD4+, CD8+, or CD8+CD57+ T cells (not recorded which) from PBMCs. Receptor source: a human donor with severe aplastic anemia or a healthy control (not recorded which).

The chain employs TRBV7-9 and TRBJ1-1; TRBD1 might be the D (6 bases). CDR1 is SEHNR, CDR2 FQNEAQ, per germline (reference sequence). Deletions cut 5 bases from V and 2 bases from J, with 15 bases between. There are 15 residues in the CDR3. The CDR3 DNA reads as TGTGCCAGCAGCCCACCGGGACAAGGAAACACTGAAGCTTTCTTT. Translation: CASSPPGQGNTEAFF.

Note on this clonotype: Relative to the germline gene, one junction end is altered; a read error may explain this. The rearrangement uses TRBV20-1 and TRBJ2-7, with 11 bases matching TRBD2. This CDR3 contains 13 residues. The germline V gene encodes CDR1 DFQATT and CDR2 SNEGSKA (reference sequence). The DNA for the CDR3 is TGCAGTGCTCCCTTAGCGGGGGGGCGAGAGCATTACTTC. It codes for CSAPLAGGREHYF.

The V call is TRBV4-3, the J call TRBJ1-2, with 10 bases aligning to TRBD1. Germline values: CDR1 LGHNA, CDR2 YSLEER. The junction had 11 bases not matched to a gene; V was cut back by 2 bases and J by 14 bases. This CDR3 is 14 amino acids long. The CDR3 reads CASSQTQGQGEVTF. The DNA of the CDR3 is TGCGCCAGCAGCCAAACCCAAGGACAGGGGGAAGTTACCTTC.

The rearrangement joins TRBV19 to TRBJ2-1, with 8 bases fitting TRBD1. Germline CDR1 and CDR2: LNHDA and SQIVND (reference sequence). J gave up 6 bases and V 8 bases, and 3 bases lay outside the gene matches. The CDR3 is 12 amino acids. CDR3 sequence reads: CASRQGINEQFF. CDR3 nucleotide sequence: TGTGCCAGTCGACAGGGGATCAATGAGCAGTTCTTC.

This clonotype was found many times. The chain is built from TRBV5-6 and TRBJ2-3; perhaps TRBD2 as D (6 bases). V lost 7 bases, J lost 4 bases, and 13 bases lay in between. The CDR3 consists of 13 residues. Germline V lookup: CDR1 SGHDT, CDR2 YYEEEE. CDR3 sequence: CASFPGGSDTQYF. CDR3 DNA: TGTGCCAGCTTCCCCGGGGGTTCAGATACGCAGTATTTT. Using reference TRBV5-6 and TRBJ2-3 for the parts outside the CDR3, the full variable domain is DAGVTQSPTHLIKTRGQQVTLRCSPKSGHDTVSWYQQALGQGPQFIFQYYEEEERQRGNFPDRFSGHQFPNYSSELNVNALLLGDSALYLCASFPGGSDTQYFGPGTRLTVL.